Listed here are 20 T cell receptor beta chains from one sample, sequenced in a study of T cell responses to AZD1222 COVID-19 vaccine. The repertoire was sequenced with immunoSEQ multiplex PCR; TCRdb's copy has only in-frame clones and lacks some. The sample lists roughly 100,000 clones, 75% to 90% occurring once. The source material was peripheral blood, sampled on day 0 of AZD1222 vaccination. The receptors here all came from an adult in good health.

V is TRBV24-1 and J is TRBJ2-1, with 11 nucleotides matching TRBD2. CDR3 length: 15 residues. Trimming removed 3 bases from V and 8 bases from J; junction bases left unmatched: 5. Germline V CDR1 and CDR2: KGHDR, SFDVKD. DNA for the CDR3: TGTGCCACCAGTGATCTGGTACTAGCGGGAGATGAGCAGTTCTTC. It specifies CATSDLVLAGDEQFF.

The V gene is TRBV7-2, the J gene TRBJ2-3; D might be TRBD1 (7 bases). The V end was cut by 8 bases, the J end by 5 bases, with 17 bases between. From germline, CDR1 is SGHTA and CDR2 FQGNSA. The CDR3 has 14 amino acids. The CDR3 DNA sequence: TGTGCCAGCTTCGGACAGGAGGGGGTAGATACGCAGTATTTT. This codes for CASFGQEGVDTQYF.

The CDR3: CASSQEQSFNTEAFF. In DNA form, the CDR3 reads TGTGCCAGCAGCCAAGAACAATCATTTAACACTGAAGCTTTCTTT. This chain uses TRBV3-1 (or the pseudogene TRBV3-2) with TRBJ1-1; D not certain. Trimming shortened V by 0 bases and J by 2 bases, and 10 bases separated the two germline ends. The CDR3 extends over 15 amino acids. Germline values: CDR1 LGHDT, CDR2 YNNKEL (reference sequence).

V usage is TRBV12-5 and J usage is TRBJ2-1, with D perhaps being TRBD1 or TRBD2 (6 bases each). The CDR3 loop spans 17 amino acids. V was cut by 0 bases and J by 2 bases, with 14 bases left in between. From germline, CDR1 is LGHNT and CDR2 FRNRAP. The CDR3 loop is CASGLVVWGATYNEQFF. For the CDR3, the DNA is TGTGCTAGTGGTTTGGTGGTTTGGGGGGCCACCTACAATGAGCAGTTCTTC.

The rearrangement links TRBV2 to TRBJ2-7; no clear D gene. V was shortened by 2 bases and J by 6 bases, with 5 bases between the two germline ends. Germline CDR1 and CDR2: SNHLY and FYNNEI. The CDR3 runs to 11 residues. The CDR3 sequence: CASSEWVEQYF. The CDR3 nucleotides are TGTGCCAGCAGTGAATGGGTCGAGCAGTACTTC.

The V call is TRBV7-6, the J call TRBJ2-1, with D tentatively TRBD2 (5 bases). V was cut by 0 bases and J by 4 bases, with 16 bases left in between. Germline CDR1 reads SGHVS; CDR2 reads FNYEAQ. The CDR3 covers 17 residues. The CDR3 reads CASSLAGRVPQYNEQFF. Here the CDR3 DNA reads TGTGCCAGCAGCTTAGCTGGGCGGGTCCCACAATACAATGAGCAGTTCTTC. The full variable domain, its missing parts supplied by reference TRBV7-6 and TRBJ2-1, is GAGVSQSPRYKVTKRGQDVALRCDPISGHVSLYWYRQALGQGPEFLTYFNYEAQQDKSGLPNDRFSAERPEGSISTLTIQRTEQRDSAMYRCASSLAGRVPQYNEQFFGPGTRLTVL.

The genes are TRBV12-3 or TRBV12-4 and TRBJ2-7; D is unresolved. This CDR3 region has 11 residues. V lost 2 bases, J lost 5 bases, and 4 bases lay in between. CDR3 sequence: CASSLLNEQYF. In nucleotides, the CDR3 is TGTGCCAGCAGTTTACTAAACGAGCAGTACTTC.

J is TRBJ2-7 and V is TRBV15; D gene unclear. Trimming shortened V by 3 bases and J by 0 bases, and 15 bases separated the two germline ends. Germline CDR1 and CDR2: LNHNV and YYDKDF (reference sequence). The CDR3 runs 16 residues. For the CDR3, the DNA is TGTGCCACCAGCAGGGACGGCGAACTCCGCTCCTACGAGCAGTACTTC. This encodes CATSRDGELRSYEQYF.

Details on this clone: One junction end disagrees with the germline gene, perhaps due to a read error. CDR3 in amino acids: CAWGVGDRAYQPQHF. The DNA of the CDR3 is TGTGCCTGGGGTGTGGGGGACAGGGCTTATCAGCCCCAGCATTTT. The chain couples TRBV30 to TRBJ1-5; 9 bases align to TRBD1. The germline V gene encodes CDR1 GTSNPN and CDR2 SVGIG (reference sequence). The CDR3 length is 15 residues.

This chain links TRBV11-2 with TRBJ2-5; TRBD1 matches 9 bases. The CDR3 extends over 15 amino acids. V was clipped by 7 bases and J by 3 bases; unmatched bases: 9. Germline V lookup: CDR1 SGHAT, CDR2 FQNNGV. The CDR3 DNA reads TGTGCCAGCACCCTTGGGACAGGGTCAAAAGAGACCCAGTACTTC. It is translated as CASTLGTGSKETQYF.

The sample holds one count of this clone. V and J are TRBV7-9 and TRBJ2-1; D is possibly TRBD1 or TRBD2 (5 bases each). Germline V gives CDR1 SEHNR, CDR2 FQNEAQ (reference sequence). This CDR3 is built from 14 residues. Trimming removed 1 base from V and 5 bases from J, with 9 bases in between. The chain's CDR3 is CASSLGDPDNEQFF. The DNA of the CDR3 is TGTGCCAGCAGCTTAGGGGACCCAGACAATGAGCAGTTCTTC.

The rearrangement joins TRBV2 to TRBJ1-5; TRBD1 aligns across 9 bases. The junction had 8 bases not matched to a gene; V was cut back by 6 bases and J by 8 bases. This CDR3 has 14 residues. From germline, CDR1 is SNHLY and CDR2 FYNNEI. The CDR3 DNA is TGTGCCAGCAGCGCCGGGACAGGGAGGGAGCCCCAGCATTTT. This codes for CASSAGTGREPQHF.

The V gene is TRBV15, the J gene TRBJ1-5; no clear D. The CDR3 consists of 12 residues. Trimming cost V 2 bases and J 12 bases, with 11 bases left between them. The germline V gene encodes CDR1 LNHNV and CDR2 YYDKDF (reference sequence). CDR3 nucleotides: TGTGCCACCAGCAGAATAGGGAGAGGCCAGCATTTT. Its protein is CATSRIGRGQHF.

CDR3 bases: TGTGCCAGCAATCAACTAGCGGGAACGTCCTACGAGCAGTACTTC. Its protein is CASNQLAGTSYEQYF. The chain links TRBV7-8 to TRBJ2-7; 10 bases are shared with TRBD2. Germline V gene lookup returns CDR1 SGHVS and CDR2 FQNEAQ. This CDR3 is built from 15 residues. J lost 1 base, V lost 7 bases, and 7 bases had no gene match.

The chain joins TRBV7-9 to TRBJ1-2, with D maybe TRBD1 (5 bases). The germline V gene has CDR1 SEHNR and CDR2 FQNEAQ (reference sequence). V was trimmed by 4 bases and J by 2 bases, leaving 14 bases between them. This CDR3 region has 15 residues. The CDR3 reads CASSSYGGLNYGYTF. CDR3 DNA: TGTGCCAGCAGCTCCTACGGGGGACTAAACTATGGCTACACCTTC. Complete variable domain (other parts from reference TRBV7-9 and TRBJ1-2): DTGVSQNPRHKITKRGQNVTFRCDPISEHNRLYWYRQTLGQGPEFLTYFQNEAQLEKSRLLSDRFSAERPKGSFSTLEIQRTEQGDSAMYLCASSSYGGLNYGYTFGSGTRLTVV.

The chain couples TRBV11-2 to TRBJ2-7, with 10 bases lining up with TRBD1. There are 16 residues in the CDR3. V shed 7 bases, J shed 4 bases, and the junction held 13 bases outside the gene matches. The germline gives CDR1 SGHAT, CDR2 FQNNGV. The CDR3 loop reads CASNTGMGQGSYEQYF. The DNA for the CDR3 is TGTGCCAGCAACACTGGGATGGGACAGGGGTCGTACGAGCAGTACTTC.

The rearrangement joins TRBV27 to TRBJ1-6; 7 positions match TRBD1. This CDR3 is built from 14 residues. The J segment lost 7 bases and the V segment lost 8 bases, leaving 8 bases of the junction unmatched. Germline assignment: CDR1 MNHEY and CDR2 SMNVEV (reference sequence). CDR3 loop: CASGRQGLNSPLHF. The CDR3 region has the DNA TGTGCCAGCGGACGACAGGGTCTGAATTCACCCCTCCACTTT.

This chain links TRBV6-5 with TRBJ2-7; D perhaps matches TRBD1 (6 bases). The CDR3 loop spans 12 amino acids. Germline V gene lookup returns CDR1 MNHEY and CDR2 SVGAGI. V was trimmed by 9 bases and J by 4 bases, leaving 13 bases between them. CDR3 loop: CASSPQGYEQYF. CDR3 DNA: TGTGCCAGTAGCCCACAGGGTTACGAGCAGTACTTC.

The genes are TRBV19 and TRBJ1-5, with D perhaps TRBD1 (6 bases). Germline values: CDR1 LNHDA, CDR2 SQIVND (reference sequence). With 4 bases removed from V and 0 bases from J, the gap between germline ends came to 13 bases. There are 16 residues in the CDR3. CDR3 coding DNA: TGTGCCAGTAGTACAGGACAGCCTTATAGCAATCAGCCCCAGCATTTT. Its translation: CASSTGQPYSNQPQHF.

The chain couples TRBV19 to TRBJ2-7; D not resolved. The CDR3 consists of 13 residues. V lost 7 bases, J lost 4 bases, and 14 bases lay in between. Germline CDR1 is LNHDA and CDR2 is SQIVND (reference sequence). CDR3 sequence reads: CASTRADGYEQYF. CDR3 nucleotide sequence: TGTGCCAGTACCCGGGCCGATGGGTACGAGCAGTACTTC.